Given below is one T cell receptor beta chain in context. The germline CDR1 and CDR2 sequences are MNHEY and SMNVEV (reference sequence). CDR3 length equals 15 residues. J was trimmed by 3 bases and V by 3 bases; bases with no gene match: 1. This entry comes from a study of cytomegalovirus exposure and HLA in healthy donors. The PCR contained 60 Vbeta and 13 Jbeta primers. Only in-frame clones appear in the TCRdb table, and some are missing; sequencing was by immunoSEQ multiplex PCR. The data contain 200,000 to 250,000 clones, roughly 80% of them seen just once; the ten biggest clones take up 5% to 6%.

Material for sequencing was PBMCs. The chain couples TRBV27 to TRBJ1-3; 11 positions match TRBD1. The source of this sequence is a woman in her thirties or forties in good health and CMV-seropositive. CDR3 DNA: TGTGCCAGCAGTTTCGGGACAGGGGGTGGAAACACCATATATTTT. It encodes CASSFGTGGGNTIYF.